The present T cell receptor (beta chain) was sequenced within a study of a mutant IDH1 vaccine in newly diagnosed glioma. Study at large: Radiotherapy alone preceded vaccination by 4-6 weeks; alternatively, vaccination started with temozolomide cycles. Treated patients showed a male proportion of approximately 62%, a female proportion of around 40%, and a mean age of 40.4 years. Patients previously underwent radiotherapy, temozolomide, or both, and most underwent both.

Points from the study as a whole: Whatever changes occurred in top peripheral T cell clonotypes seemed unrelated to pseudoprogression.

Looked up from germline, CDR1 is WNHNN and CDR2 is SYGVQD (reference sequence). This CDR3 is built from 14 residues. V lost 3 bases, J lost 3 bases, and 10 bases lay in between. Sequencing was performed with immunoSEQ multiplex PCR; in TCRdb, only in-frame clones are kept and a portion is missing. The repertoire holds approximately 60,000 clones, with more than 75% as singletons. About this clone: What it recognizes is unknown.

The sample's time point: week 23, last vaccination. In every dose of vaccine, 300 ug of mutant IDH1 20-mer peptide was given alongside topical imiquimod. The rearrangement uses TRBV10-1 and TRBJ2-3; D is perhaps TRBD2 (6 bases). The source is a man in his forties with glioma. Sequencing used PBMCs, obtained from a glioma patient whose treatment included an IDH1 peptide vaccine. This CDR3 is CASSEKEGTDTQYF. The CDR3 DNA is TGCGCCAGCAGTGAAAAGGAGGGAACAGATACGCAGTATTTT.